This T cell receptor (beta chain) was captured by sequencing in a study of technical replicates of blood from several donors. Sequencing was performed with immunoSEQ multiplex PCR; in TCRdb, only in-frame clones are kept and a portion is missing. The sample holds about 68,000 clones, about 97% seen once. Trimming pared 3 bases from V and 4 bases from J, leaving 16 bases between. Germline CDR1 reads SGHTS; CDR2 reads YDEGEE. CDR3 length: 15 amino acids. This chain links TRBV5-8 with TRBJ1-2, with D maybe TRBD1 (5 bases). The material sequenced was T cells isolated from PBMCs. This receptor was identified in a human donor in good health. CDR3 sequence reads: CASSSGGTSAYGYTF. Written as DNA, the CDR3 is TGTGCCAGCAGCTCCGGGGGGACCTCCGCCTATGGCTACACCTTC.